This T cell receptor (beta chain) was identified during a study of OX40 agonist ivuxolimab in advanced cancers. Repertoires were generated with immunoSEQ multiplex PCR, while TCRdb's copy carries only in-frame clones and drops some. The data show fewer than 30,000 clones, more than 75% seen once. Per the germline V gene, CDR1 is SEHNR and CDR2 is FQNEAQ (reference sequence). V dropped 1 base and J dropped 0; count of bases not matched to a gene: 6. The CDR3 totals 18 residues. The V and J genes are TRBV7-9 and TRBJ2-3, with 11 bases that match TRBD2. The specimen was CD4+ or CD8+ T cells sorted from blood, collected in a trial of the OX40 agonist ivuxolimab. This clonotype was obtained from an adult with an advanced solid tumor such as melanoma, head and neck, liver or kidney cancer. The CDR3 nucleotides are TGTGCCAGCAGCTTAGTACTTGGGACTAGCGGAAGCACAGATACGCAGTATTTT. Encoded protein: CASSLVLGTSGSTDTQYF. Using reference TRBV7-9 and TRBJ2-3 for the parts outside the CDR3, the full variable domain is DTGVSQNPRHKITKRGQNVTFRCDPISEHNRLYWYRQTLGQGPEFLTYFQNEAQLEKSRLLSDRFSAERPKGSFSTLEIQRTEQGDSAMYLCASSLVLGTSGSTDTQYFGPGTRLTVL.